The 11 T cell receptor beta chains listed next were all sequenced from one sample in a study of T cells in Graves' hyperthyroidism and ophthalmopathy. Researchers amplified the TCR beta CDR3 regions from RNA transcripts. HTBI primers were the set used in a first-round RT-PCR of the TCR CDR3. TCRdb ran MiXCR on the multiplex PCR reads and lists one entry per CDR3 protein. Among under 800,000 distinct CDR3 sequences listed, roughly 15% were seen once. Sample: blood. All receptors come from a young woman with Graves' hyperthyroidism.

This clonotype was seen at least ten times. The rearrangement uses TRBV20-1 and TRBJ2-1, with TRBD2 matching over 12 bases. V lost 0 bases and J lost 9; bases outside the gene matches: 6. CDR3 length: 15 residues. Germline V gene data show CDR1 as DFQATT and CDR2 as SNEGSKA (reference sequence). The CDR3 region has the DNA TGCAGTGCTAGAGAACCGACTAGCGGGAGTTTTGAGCAGTTCTTC. Its translation is CSAREPTSGSFEQFF.

The gene calls are TRBV7-8 and TRBJ2-1, with D maybe TRBD2 (6 bases). V was pared by 2 bases and J by 3 bases, with 11 bases between. CDR1 SGHVS and CDR2 FQNEAQ come from the germline V gene. The CDR3 totals 15 residues. The CDR3 loop is CASSLWRENYNEQFF. The CDR3 DNA sequence: TGTGCCAGCAGCTTATGGCGGGAAAACTACAATGAGCAGTTCTTC. Full variable domain (remainder filled in from reference TRBV7-8 and TRBJ2-1): GAGVSQSPRYKVAKRGQDVALRCDPISGHVSLFWYQQALGQGPEFLTYFQNEAQLDKSGLPSDRFFAERPEGSVSTLKIQRTQQEDSAVYLCASSLWRENYNEQFFGPGTRLTVL.

The V call is TRBV30, the J call TRBJ1-1; a possible D gene is TRBD1 (5 bases). This CDR3 is built from 13 residues. Deletions cut 3 bases from V and 4 bases from J, with 12 bases between. Per the germline V gene, CDR1 is GTSNPN and CDR2 is SVGIG (reference sequence). CDR3 DNA: TGTGCCTGGAGATCGGGGGGGGGCACTGAAGCTTTCTTT. Encoded protein: CAWRSGGGTEAFF.

This clonotype was counted ten times or more. V and J are TRBV30 and TRBJ1-4; TRBD1 matches 8 bases. The CDR3 spans 14 residues. Germline V gene data show CDR1 as GTSNPN and CDR2 as SVGIG (reference sequence). With V trimmed by 2 bases and J by 10 bases, 9 bases remained unmatched. The CDR3 coding sequence is TGTGCCTGGAGTCTGGGGACAGGCGAGAGAAAACTGTTTTTT. Its protein is CAWSLGTGERKLFF.

At least ten counts were recorded for this clonotype. V gene TRBV3-1 combines with J gene TRBJ1-5; TRBD1 matches at 9 bases. After removal of 2 bases from V and 9 bases from J, the junction contained 5 bases not matched to a gene. The CDR3 runs to 14 residues. Germline CDR1 LGHDT, CDR2 YNNKEL (reference sequence). The CDR3 sequence is CASSQLGTGRPQHF. CDR3 DNA sequence: TGTGCCAGCAGCCAACTGGGGACAGGGAGGCCCCAGCATTTT.

This clonotype showed up many times. The chain joins TRBV13 to TRBJ2-7; TRBD1 agrees at 9 bases. The CDR3 totals 15 residues. The V and J ends lost 2 bases and 4 bases, in that order; junction bases with no gene match: 6. In germline, CDR1 is PRHDT, CDR2 FYEKMQ (reference sequence). For the CDR3, the DNA is TGTGCCAGCAGCTTACGTGGGACAGGGCCTTACGAGCAGTACTTC. This encodes CASSLRGTGPYEQYF.

This clonotype turned up a few times. The chain recombines TRBV28 with TRBJ1-2; 7 bases are shared with TRBD1. From germline, CDR1 is MDHEN and CDR2 SYDVKM. This CDR3 comprises 15 residues. The V and J ends lost 5 bases and 5 bases, in that order; junction bases with no gene match: 11. This CDR3 is CASSPVFGTDYGYTF. The CDR3 DNA reads TGTGCCAGCAGTCCAGTCTTTGGGACAGATTATGGCTACACCTTC.

This clonotype was seen more than once but under ten times. The rearrangement uses TRBV20-1 and TRBJ1-2; D ambiguous. Trimming cost V 3 bases and J 3 bases, with 8 bases left between them. Per germline, CDR1 DFQATT and CDR2 SNEGSKA (reference sequence). The CDR3 is made up of 12 amino acids. The CDR3 reads CSARTLHYGYTF. CDR3 in DNA: TGCAGTGCTAGGACTCTGCACTATGGCTACACCTTC.

This clonotype came up many times. The chain employs TRBV2 and TRBJ1-5; perhaps TRBD1 as D (5 bases). The length of the CDR3 is 16 residues. Germline lookup yields CDR1 SNHLY and CDR2 FYNNEI. Trimming pared 4 bases from V and 5 bases from J, leaving 18 bases between. CDR3 in DNA: TGTGCCAGCAGTGGTGTAACTTCAGGGTCCTATCAGCCCCAGCATTTT. Amino acid sequence: CASSGVTSGSYQPQHF. Full variable domain (remainder filled in from reference TRBV2 and TRBJ1-5): EPEVTQTPSHQVTQMGQEVILRCVPISNHLYFYWYRQILGQKVEFLVSFYNNEISEKSEIFDDQFSVERPDGSNFTLKIRSTKLEDSAMYFCASSGVTSGSYQPQHFGDGTRLSIL.

This clonotype was counted at least ten times. This chain uses TRBV5-6 with TRBJ1-4; no clear D gene. V dropped 2 bases and J dropped 7 bases, with 9 bases sitting between them. This CDR3 region has 13 residues. In germline, CDR1 is SGHDT, CDR2 YYEEEE. The CDR3 DNA reads TGTGCCAGCAGCTTTTGGGAGAGTGAAAAACTGTTTTTT. This encodes CASSFWESEKLFF.

Ten or more counts support this clonotype. This chain joins TRBV11-2 and TRBJ2-7, with 7 bases identical to TRBD2. This CDR3 contains 13 residues. Germline V gene lookup returns CDR1 SGHAT and CDR2 FQNNGV. The trim removed 4 bases at V and 0 bases at J, leaving 0 bases unmatched. The CDR3, as DNA: TGTGCCAGCAGCTGGGACTACTCCTACGAGCAGTACTTC. Its translation is CASSWDYSYEQYF.